Following are 25 T cell receptor beta chains from one sample sequenced in a study of blood T cells in healthy people across ages. The second PCR ran about 6 to 12 cycles with a sample-barcoded 5' primer and J-beta primers. One entry per CDR3 protein results from TCRdb running MiXCR on the 5' RACE reads. The sample lists about 1,600,000 distinct CDR3 sequences, about 40% occurring once. The specimen sequenced was blood. Receptors were obtained from a young woman in good health.

This clonotype was counted between two and nine times. The gene calls are TRBV7-9 and TRBJ2-1; 7 bases fit TRBD2. From germline, CDR1 is SEHNR and CDR2 FQNEAQ (reference sequence). V lost 1 base and J lost 6; bases outside the gene matches: 6. CDR3 length: 15 residues. The CDR3 is CASSLEAASGNEQFF. The CDR3 DNA follows: TGTGCCAGCAGCTTAGAGGCGGCTAGCGGCAATGAGCAGTTCTTC.

The table lists this clonotype with a few counts. V and J are TRBV4-1 and TRBJ2-1; the D is unclear. This CDR3 spans 17 amino acids. Germline CDR1 and CDR2: MGHRA and YSYEKL. V was cut by 4 bases and J by 1 base, with 17 bases left in between. CDR3 protein: CASSPVELSTSYNEQFF. In nucleotides, the CDR3 is TGCGCCAGCAGCCCTGTTGAACTCTCTACGTCCTACAATGAGCAGTTCTTC.

The chain joins TRBV7-3 to TRBJ2-1, with a weak D call TRBD1 (6 bases). Trimming pared 5 bases from V and 5 bases from J, leaving 19 bases between. This CDR3 comprises 16 residues. The germline CDR1 and CDR2 sequences are SGHTA and FQGTGA. The CDR3 DNA follows: TGTGCCAGCAGCCGTACAGGGCCGCTGAGTGACAATGAGCAGTTCTTC. Amino acid sequence: CASSRTGPLSDNEQFF.

This chain joins TRBV3-1 and TRBJ2-5; D remains unclear. The DNA end favors TRBJ2-7, so the J call may be wrong. Germline-derived CDR1 and CDR2 are LGHDT and YNNKEL (reference sequence). The CDR3 is 14 amino acids. In DNA form, the CDR3 reads TGTGCCAGCAGCCAAACGTTACCAACTTACGAGCAGTACTTC. This sequence encodes CASSQTLPTYEQYF.

This clonotype was observed a few times. The chain carries TRBV27 and TRBJ1-2; D not resolved. Germline CDR1 is MNHEY and CDR2 is SMNVEV (reference sequence). The CDR3 runs 13 residues. The ends were cut back, 5 bases at V and 3 bases at J, with 10 bases in the middle. The CDR3 DNA sequence: TGTGCCAGCAGTGTAAAAGGGTACTATGGCTACACCTTC. It encodes CASSVKGYYGYTF.

This clonotype was recorded a few times. The J gene is TRBJ1-2, the V gene TRBV5-6; unclear D gene. Trimming stripped 4 bases from V and 2 bases from J, with 12 bases between. The V gene's germline CDR1 is SGHDT and CDR2 YYEEEE. The CDR3 has 14 residues. CDR3: CASSQITANYGYTF. The CDR3 bases are TGTGCCAGCAGCCAAATTACAGCGAACTATGGCTACACCTTC. The full variable domain, its missing parts supplied by reference TRBV5-6 and TRBJ1-2, is DAGVTQSPTHLIKTRGQQVTLRCSPKSGHDTVSWYQQALGQGPQFIFQYYEEEERQRGNFPDRFSGHQFPNYSSELNVNALLLGDSALYLCASSQITANYGYTFGSGTRLTVV.

The chain is built from TRBV7-7 and TRBJ1-1; D uncertain. V shed 5 bases and J shed 10 bases, with 14 bases lying between them. The CDR3 totals 12 residues. Germline lookup yields CDR1 SSHAT and CDR2 FNYEAQ (reference sequence). The CDR3: CASSPLEGTAFF. The CDR3 bases are TGTGCCAGCAGCCCCCTTGAGGGAACAGCTTTCTTT. The full variable domain, in which reference TRBV7-7 and TRBJ1-1 provide the parts outside the CDR3, is GAGVSQSPRYKVTKRGQDVTLRCDPISSHATLYWYQQALGQGPEFLTYFNYEAQPDKSGLPSDRFSAERPEGSISTLTIQRTEQRDSAMYRCASSPLEGTAFFGQGTRLTVV.

This clonotype was recorded at least ten times. V is TRBV12-3 or TRBV12-4 and J is TRBJ2-5; D is perhaps TRBD1 (6 bases). The CDR3 is 13 residues long. The germline V and J ends were trimmed by 6 bases and 5 bases, with 13 bases remaining between them. The CDR3: CASSRRGLETQYF. Here the CDR3 DNA reads TGTGCCAGCAGCCGCAGGGGTCTGGAGACCCAGTACTTC.

In its sample, this clonotype was seen a few times. V usage is TRBV7-8 and J usage is TRBJ1-5; D not certain. The CDR3 contains 16 residues. Trimming left V 0 bases short and J 0 bases short, with 9 bases between. Germline V gives CDR1 SGHVS, CDR2 FQNEAQ. The CDR3 DNA is TGTGCCAGCAGCTTAGCGCAGGCCCATAGCAATCAGCCCCAGCATTTT. This translates into CASSLAQAHSNQPQHF.

This chain links TRBV5-1 with TRBJ2-7; unclear D gene. The V end was cut by 4 bases, the J end by 3 bases, with 17 bases between. Germline lookup yields CDR1 SGHRS and CDR2 YFSETQ. CDR3 length: 15 amino acids. The CDR3 region is CASSPNGDGVYEQYF. The CDR3 nucleotides are TGCGCCAGCAGCCCCAATGGAGATGGGGTCTACGAGCAGTACTTC.

The chain carries TRBV20-1 and TRBJ2-5; the D gene is possibly TRBD1 (6 bases). The end of the DNA fits TRBJ2-7 better, so the J call may be wrong. Germline V gene lookup returns CDR1 DFQATT and CDR2 SNEGSKA (reference sequence). This CDR3 has 16 amino acids. CDR3 sequence (DNA): TGCAGTGCTAGACGGGGCCAGGGGTTTGCTCTAGGCGAGCAGTACTTC. Translated: CSARRGQGFALGEQYF.

V usage is TRBV6-5 and J usage is TRBJ2-7; 12 bases fit TRBD2. The J call may be wrong; the DNA end is better matched by TRBJ2-5. This CDR3 region has 17 residues. CDR1 MNHEY and CDR2 SVGAGI come from the germline V gene. The CDR3 DNA is TGTGCCAGCAGTTACACCGGACTAGCGGGGAGTGGGGAGACCCAGTACTTC. It encodes CASSYTGLAGSGETQYF.

This sequence joins TRBV14 and TRBJ2-7; D remains unclear. V was shortened by 0 bases and J by 0 bases, with 12 bases between the two germline ends. CDR1 SGHDN and CDR2 FVKESK come from the germline V gene. The CDR3 extends over 16 amino acids. The CDR3 is CASSQDPGRHSYEQYF. Written as DNA, the CDR3 is TGTGCCAGCAGCCAAGATCCCGGGCGGCACTCCTACGAGCAGTACTTC. The whole variable domain, filled in from reference TRBV14 and TRBJ2-7, reads EAGVTQFPSHSVIEKGQTVTLRCDPISGHDNLYWYRRVMGKEIKFLLHFVKESKQDESGMPNNRFLAERTGGTYSTLKVQPAELEDSGVYFCASSQDPGRHSYEQYFGPGTRLTVT.

V and J are TRBV6-1 and TRBJ2-3; D gene ambiguous. Trimming took 1 base from V and 2 from J, leaving 4 bases between them. The germline V gene encodes CDR1 MNHNS and CDR2 SASEGT. The CDR3 loop spans 13 amino acids. The CDR3 sequence: CASSEVPTDTQYF. In nucleotides, the CDR3 is TGTGCCAGCAGTGAAGTCCCCACAGATACGCAGTATTTT.

This clonotype was seen more than once but under ten times. The chain links TRBV20-1 to TRBJ2-7; 8 bases match TRBD1. The germline gives CDR1 DFQATT, CDR2 SNEGSKA (reference sequence). The CDR3 is made up of 16 amino acids. J lost 0 bases, V lost 0 bases, and 7 bases had no gene match. CDR3 sequence (DNA): TGCAGTGCTAGAGATCCGGGACAGGAAAGCTCCTACGAGCAGTACTTC. Protein sequence: CSARDPGQESSYEQYF.

A remark on this clonotype: The germline gene is not matched at one end of the junction; a read error may be the cause. The chain uses TRBV4-1 and TRBJ1-1; no clear D. This CDR3 has 14 amino acids. Germline lookup yields CDR1 MGHRA and CDR2 YSYEKL. CDR3: CASSQAGSNTEAFF. Here the CDR3 DNA reads TGTGCCAGCAGCCAAGCCGGGTCTAACACTGAAGCTTTTTTT.

J is TRBJ2-1 and V is TRBV2, with TRBD2 as a possible D gene (7 bases). V was trimmed by 9 bases and J by 7 bases, leaving 19 bases between them. This CDR3 has 14 amino acids. The V gene's germline CDR1 is SNHLY and CDR2 FYNNEI. The CDR3 nucleotides are TGTGCCAGTGACCGCGGGGGCCTGGGGAATGAGCAGTTCTTC. This gives the protein CASDRGGLGNEQFF.

This clonotype was seen a handful of times. The chain carries TRBV11-2 and TRBJ2-7; 7 nucleotides line up with TRBD1. CDR1 and CDR2 from the germline V gene are SGHAT and FQNNGV. V shed 7 bases, J shed 0 bases, and the junction held 12 bases outside the gene matches. CDR3 length: 16 residues. This CDR3 is CASTYTQGENSYEQYF. The CDR3 coding sequence is TGTGCCAGCACCTACACTCAGGGGGAAAACTCCTACGAGCAGTACTTC.

This sequence joins TRBV27 and TRBJ1-2, with D tentatively TRBD1 (5 bases). Trimming removed 5 bases at V and 13 bases at J, with 14 bases between. The CDR3 has 11 residues. CDR1 and CDR2 (germline): MNHEY, SMNVEV (reference sequence). This chain's CDR3 is CASSRGSTGTF. The CDR3 bases are TGTGCCAGCAGTCGTGGGAGTACAGGCACCTTC.

This clonotype was seen more than once but under ten times. V and J are TRBV9 and TRBJ2-7; 13 bases are a match to TRBD2. The CDR3 is 16 residues long. The V gene's germline CDR1 is SGDLS and CDR2 YYNGEE. With V trimmed by 3 bases and J by 1 base, 4 bases remained unmatched. This CDR3 reads CASSATSGGASYEQYF. The CDR3 DNA is TGTGCCAGCAGCGCTACTAGCGGGGGGGCTTCCTACGAGCAGTACTTC.

This clonotype was observed a handful of times. The chain is built from TRBV29-1 and TRBJ2-2; TRBD2 is a possible D gene (5 bases). V lost 4 bases to trimming and J lost 5 bases, with 14 bases between them. Germline loops: CDR1 SQVTM, CDR2 ANQGSEA. The CDR3 runs 14 residues. CDR3 loop: CSVVDGGGTGELFF. In nucleotides, the CDR3 is TGCAGCGTTGTGGACGGAGGAGGAACCGGGGAGCTGTTTTTT.

This clonotype has at least ten counts. This chain links TRBV7-8 with TRBJ2-1, with TRBD2 matching over 10 bases. Trimming cost V 1 base and J 4 bases; bases outside gene matches: 1. Germline V gives CDR1 SGHVS, CDR2 FQNEAQ. CDR3 length: 15 amino acids. The CDR3 DNA reads TGTGCCAGCAGCTTAGGAGCGGGAGGGTACAATGAGCAGTTCTTC. It yields the protein CASSLGAGGYNEQFF.

The chain carries TRBV25-1 and TRBJ2-7; D is uncertain. Trimming stripped 1 base from V and 2 bases from J, with 6 bases between. The CDR3 has 13 residues. Germline V gene data show CDR1 as MGHDK and CDR2 as SYGVNS. As DNA, the CDR3 is TGTGCCAGCAGTGAATCCGCCCCCTACGAGCAGTACTTC. It specifies CASSESAPYEQYF.

The chain employs TRBV12-3 or TRBV12-4 and TRBJ1-1; 7 bases line up with TRBD1. The CDR3 runs 14 residues. The J segment lost 2 bases and the V segment lost 6 bases, leaving 6 bases of the junction unmatched. The DNA of the CDR3 is TGTGCCAGCAGATATGGGACAGCCAACACTGAAGCTTTCTTT. It translates to CASRYGTANTEAFF.

The rearrangement joins TRBV19 to TRBJ2-4; D gene ambiguous. The germline gives CDR1 LNHDA, CDR2 SQIVND (reference sequence). Trimming took 3 bases from V and 0 from J, leaving 6 bases between them. This CDR3 spans 14 amino acids. CDR3 region: CASSMGIAKNIQYF. CDR3 nucleotide sequence: TGTGCCAGTAGTATGGGGATAGCCAAAAACATTCAGTACTTC.